The 12 T cell receptor beta chains below were found in one sample sequenced in a study of identical twins (dated by TCRdb to about 2016). Receptor libraries were prepared by 5' RACE. The listed sequencing device is Illumina HiSeq 2000. TCRdb handled the public reads itself, with Q25 trimming in fastp and clone calling in MiXCR, and kept productive beta chains. Under each unique CDR3 protein, matching rows form one entry showing the most common genes and DNA. The sample table contains about 570,000 distinct CDR3 sequences; only one count was recorded for 9.6% of them. Around 3.1% of the sample goes to the ten largest clones. The sample was also linked to a second study, of yellow fever vaccine responses in identical twins.

Sequencing input: PBMCs. These receptors were taken from a woman between 18 and 29 years old in good health.

The J gene is TRBJ2-7, the V gene TRBV2; D perhaps matches TRBD1 (6 bases). V lost 5 bases and J 6 bases, leaving 29 bases between the germline ends. CDR3 size: 18 residues. The V gene's germline CDR1 is SNHLY and CDR2 FYNNEI. The CDR3 loop is CASSNSVTGPVYWSEQYF. CDR3 sequence (DNA): TGTGCCAGCAGTAATTCCGTGACAGGTCCCGTATATTGGAGCGAGCAGTACTTC.

This clonotype occurred many times. Compared with germline, one end of the junction differs, possibly owing to a read error. The J gene is TRBJ1-2, the V gene TRBV7-2; D might be TRBD1 (6 bases). CDR1 SGHTA and CDR2 FQGNSA come from the germline V gene. This CDR3 spans 15 amino acids. CDR3 nucleotide sequence: TGTGCCAGCAGTTTAGTCCCCGGGGGCGCGGGAGGCTACACCTTC. It yields the protein CASSLVPGGAGGYTF.

CDR3 protein: CATEQGLNTEAFF. CDR3 coding DNA: TGTGCCACAGAACAGGGGCTGAACACTGAAGCTTTCTTT. J is TRBJ1-1 and V is TRBV10-3; TRBD1 agrees at 7 bases. The ends lost 10 bases at V and 0 bases at J; junction bases unmatched: 5. CDR1 is ENHRY, CDR2 SYGVKD, per germline. This CDR3 is built from 13 residues.

This clonotype was found many times. The V call is TRBV7-2, the J call TRBJ2-5, with 9 bases aligning to TRBD2. V lost 0 bases and J lost 1; bases outside the gene matches: 3. The CDR3 extends over 16 amino acids. Germline CDR1 and CDR2: SGHTA and FQGNSA. The CDR3 DNA is TGTGCCAGCAGCTTAGCGCGCGGGGGGGCCCAAGAGACCCAGTACTTC. Translation: CASSLARGGAQETQYF.

This clonotype was seen more than once but under ten times. The rearrangement links TRBV11-2 to TRBJ2-1; 7 bases are shared with TRBD2. Germline CDR1 is SGHAT and CDR2 is FQNNGV. V trimming: 5 bases; J trimming: 6 bases; junction bases outside the gene matches: 13. This CDR3 has 16 amino acids. CDR3 nucleotides: TGTGCCAGCAGCGTGAGACTAGCTCTGAGCCTCAATGAGCAGTTCTTC. It translates to CASSVRLALSLNEQFF.

This chain joins TRBV20-1 and TRBJ2-7; perhaps TRBD2 as D (6 bases). This CDR3 has 13 residues. CDR1 DFQATT and CDR2 SNEGSKA come from the germline V gene (reference sequence). V dropped 3 bases and J dropped 1 base, with 10 bases sitting between them. CDR3 residues: CSARTGTSYEQYF. For the CDR3, the DNA is TGCAGTGCTAGGACCGGGACTTCCTACGAGCAGTACTTC.

Only a few counts were recorded for this clonotype. The rearrangement joins TRBV18 to TRBJ2-3, with 7 bases aligning to TRBD2. CDR3 length: 18 residues. V shed 6 bases, J shed 2 bases, and the junction held 17 bases outside the gene matches. CDR1 and CDR2 (germline): KGHSH, LQKENI. The CDR3 DNA reads as TGTGCCAGCTCCCGATATTTTCTGAGCGGGGAGTTCACAGATACGCAGTATTTT. It specifies CASSRYFLSGEFTDTQYF.

This clonotype turned up a few times. The chain joins TRBV5-1 to TRBJ2-1; D tentatively reads TRBD1 or TRBD2 (5 bases each). The CDR3 spans 16 residues. Looked up from germline, CDR1 is SGHRS and CDR2 is YFSETQ. The V end lost 0 bases, the J end lost 3 bases, and 13 bases lay between the germline ends. CDR3 sequence: CASSLDEGSGYNEQFF. In DNA, the CDR3 is TGCGCCAGCAGCTTGGATGAGGGGAGTGGCTACAATGAGCAGTTCTTC. Full variable domain (outside the CDR3, taken from reference TRBV5-1 and TRBJ2-1): KAGVTQTPRYLIKTRGQQVTLSCSPISGHRSVSWYQQTPGQGLQFLFEYFSETQRNKGNFPGRFSGRQFSNSRSEMNVSTLELGDSALYLCASSLDEGSGYNEQFFGPGTRLTVL.

This clonotype was seen a few times. The chain links TRBV15 to TRBJ2-6; no firm D call. Germline V gene sequence: CDR1 LNHNV, CDR2 YYDKDF (reference sequence). This CDR3 is 16 amino acids long. V dropped 1 base and J dropped 0 bases, with 7 bases sitting between them. The CDR3 protein is CATSRGTGSGANVLTF. CDR3 bases: TGTGCCACCAGCAGAGGTACGGGCTCTGGGGCCAACGTCCTGACTTTC.

This clonotype was counted between two and nine times. The CDR3 loop reads CSARDQGGVYSYNEQFF. DNA of the CDR3: TGCAGTGCTAGAGATCAAGGGGGGGTTTACTCCTACAATGAGCAGTTCTTC. The chain combines TRBV20-1 with TRBJ2-1; possibly TRBD2 for D (7 bases). This CDR3 comprises 17 residues. Germline V gene sequence: CDR1 DFQATT, CDR2 SNEGSKA (reference sequence). Trimming cost V 0 bases and J 0 bases, with 15 bases left between them.

The J gene is TRBJ2-7, the V gene TRBV6-1; D is perhaps TRBD2 (5 bases). V gave up 6 bases and J gave up 3 bases, with 18 bases separating them. The CDR3 spans 15 residues. Germline V gene data show CDR1 as MNHNS and CDR2 as SASEGT. The CDR3 DNA reads as TGTGCCAGCAGCTCAGGACTCCCTAGTAACTACGAGCAGTACTTC. It specifies CASSSGLPSNYEQYF.

In this sample, this clonotype turned up a few times. Likely a read error: the CDR3 ends without its conserved phenylalanine or tryptophan. The genes are TRBV7-2 and TRBJ1-1; no reliable D call. CDR3 length: 14 amino acids. CDR1 and CDR2 (germline): SGHTA, FQGNSA. V was pared by 2 bases and J by 1 base, with 8 bases between. This CDR3 reads CASSLLMENTEAFL. DNA for the CDR3: TGTGCCAGCAGCTTACTGATGGAGAACACTGAAGCTTTCCTT.